The entry below describes one T cell receptor beta chain. Its antigen specificity is not known. No much larger clone exists at a distance of one base, and base qualities are not known. These data come from a study of T-cell reconstitution after alpha-beta-depleted transplantation in children (TCRdb year 2016). About the study as a whole: Using TCR repertoire profiling, the study quantitatively followed how T-cell immune reconstitution unfolded in children after TCRalphabeta/CD19-depleted allogeneic hematopoietic cell transplantation.

V and J are truncated by 3 bases and 4 bases respectively, leaving an intervening sequence of 14 bases. The CDR3, from cysteine to phenylalanine, totals 14 residues. The kept DNA is CDR3 alone, 42 bases in frame from the first base. CDR1 is given as DFQATT and CDR2 as SNEGSKA, both from the germline V gene (reference sequence). Library construction relied on PCR. This sample was sequenced with an Illumina HiSeq 2500. To normalize quantification of the TCRbeta repertoire, the TCR libraries were built with molecular barcoding that relied on unique molecular identifiers. TCRdb took the public reads, trimmed them with fastp at Q25, ran MiXCR for clone calling and kept in-frame beta chains. All rows with the same CDR3 protein become a single entry with the most common DNA and genes. Present in this sample are hundreds of thousands of distinct CDR3 sequences, roughly 17% of which were seen just once. The ten most abundant clones make up approximately 1% of the sample.

This TCR was recovered from a human donor who donated a stem cell graft to a child with acute myeloid leukemia. Sequenced here: PBMCs from the stem cell graft donor, sampled from the stem cell graft. Recombination joined TRBV20-1 with TRBJ2-3; D gene: possibly TRBD1, on 7 matching bases. The nucleotides are TGCAGTGCTAGGGAGGGGGCCGGGCCAGATACGCAGTATTTT. Translated, this gives CSAREGAGPDTQYF.